Each of the 12 T cell receptor beta chains below was sequenced from the same sample in a study of graft-versus-host responses after intestinal transplantation. TCRdb keeps only in-frame clones here, not all; method: immunoSEQ multiplex PCR. The sample records 95,000 to 130,000 clones, about nine tenths being singletons. For these TCRs, the target antigens are not known. Sequenced material: unstimulated CD4+ T cells sorted from spleen or lymph node cells, taken before intestinal transplant. These receptors originate from a human donor who received an intestinal transplant.

This chain connects TRBV28 to TRBJ2-6; D not resolved. The germline V gene encodes CDR1 MDHEN and CDR2 SYDVKM. There are 15 residues in the CDR3. V lost 5 bases and J 0 bases, leaving 8 bases between the germline ends. The CDR3 protein is CASSPGLSGANVLTF. CDR3 in DNA: TGTGCCAGCAGTCCGGGTCTCTCTGGGGCCAACGTCCTGACTTTC.

V and J are TRBV6-1 and TRBJ2-7, with D possibly being TRBD1 (6 bases). CDR3 size: 14 residues. Germline V CDR1 and CDR2: MNHNS, SASEGT. V was clipped by 6 bases and J by 4 bases, with 16 bases between them. The CDR3 spells CASSRGSGEYEQYF. The CDR3 DNA reads as TGTGCCAGCAGCCGCGGGTCAGGGGAGTACGAGCAGTACTTC.

The chain has TRBV19 and TRBJ2-3; 7 positions match TRBD1. With 6 bases clipped from V and 0 bases from J, the junction kept 3 bases outside the gene matches. Germline V gene lookup returns CDR1 LNHDA and CDR2 SQIVND (reference sequence). This CDR3 is 14 amino acids long. CDR3 nucleotides: TGTGCCAGTAGGAGGGACAGAAGCACAGATACGCAGTATTTT. This codes for CASRRDRSTDTQYF.

This clone has only a few counts. The genes are TRBV6-1 and TRBJ2-7, with 7 nucleotides matching TRBD2. This CDR3 contains 15 residues. Germline lookup yields CDR1 MNHNS and CDR2 SASEGT. Trimming removed 10 bases from V and 3 bases from J; junction bases left unmatched: 15. Written as DNA, the CDR3 is TGTGCCACCGCCGTTGGGGGGGATAACTACTACGAGCAGTACTTC. Its translation is CATAVGGDNYYEQYF.

V is TRBV6-6 and J is TRBJ2-1; 7 bases match TRBD1. After removal of 0 bases from V and 0 bases from J, the junction contained 2 bases not matched to a gene. This CDR3 is 16 amino acids long. CDR1 is MNHNY and CDR2 is SVGAGI in the germline V gene (reference sequence). The CDR3 reads CASSYSRDSSYNEQFF. CDR3 in DNA: TGTGCCAGCAGTTACTCTCGGGACAGCTCCTACAATGAGCAGTTCTTC.

CDR3 bases: TGTGCCAGCAGTAATCTAGCGGACACCTACAATGAGCAGTTCTTC. This codes for CASSNLADTYNEQFF. The chain joins TRBV25-1 to TRBJ2-1; 7 bases map to TRBD2. Germline CDR1 is MGHDK and CDR2 is SYGVNS. The CDR3 extends over 15 amino acids. The ends lost 5 bases at V and 2 bases at J; junction bases unmatched: 6.

The chain combines TRBV2 with TRBJ1-1, with D perhaps TRBD1 (5 bases). Trimming shortened V by 3 bases and J by 4 bases, and 15 bases separated the two germline ends. Germline assignment: CDR1 SNHLY and CDR2 FYNNEI. This CDR3 is 15 amino acids long. The DNA of the CDR3 is TGTGCCAGCAGTGACGGTGGTAGAAGGGGCACTGAAGCTTTCTTT. Residues: CASSDGGRRGTEAFF.

V gene TRBV5-4 combines with J gene TRBJ2-7, with 13 bases matching TRBD2. The ends lost 0 bases at V and 5 bases at J; junction bases unmatched: 11. Germline V lookup: CDR1 SGHNT, CDR2 YYREEE (reference sequence). The CDR3 is 18 residues long. In DNA, the CDR3 is TGTGCCAGCAGCTTGGGCCAGACTAGCGGGAGGCGTTACAACGAGCAGTACTTC. It yields the protein CASSLGQTSGRRYNEQYF.

This sequence joins TRBV19 and TRBJ1-1, with a possible D match to TRBD1 (6 bases). The CDR3 has 14 amino acids. The germline gives CDR1 LNHDA, CDR2 SQIVND (reference sequence). Between the trimmed V and J ends, which lost 6 bases and 5 bases, there was a span of 16 bases. CDR3 sequence reads: CASRTSGVQTEAFF. The CDR3 bases are TGTGCCAGTAGGACCTCAGGGGTTCAAACTGAAGCTTTCTTT. The entire variable domain, with the rest obtained from reference TRBV19 and TRBJ1-1, is as follows: DGGITQSPKYLFRKEGQNVTLSCEQNLNHDAMYWYRQDPGQGLRLIYYSQIVNDFQKGDIAEGYSVSREKKESFPLTVTSAQKNPTAFYLCASRTSGVQTEAFFGQGTRLTVV.

CDR3 loop: CASTLGWGTGYTGELFF. The CDR3 region has the DNA TGTGCCAGCACCCTTGGATGGGGGACAGGGTACACCGGGGAGCTGTTTTTT. The rearrangement joins TRBV11-1 to TRBJ2-2, with 9 positions matching TRBD1. The CDR3 covers 17 residues. V shed 7 bases and J 3 bases; nucleotides not matched to a gene: 12. Germline lookup yields CDR1 SGHAT and CDR2 FQDESV (reference sequence).

The chain carries TRBV2 and TRBJ1-2; D is undetermined. Trimming left V 4 bases short and J 8 bases short, with 14 bases between. The V gene's germline CDR1 is SNHLY and CDR2 FYNNEI. The CDR3 is 13 residues long. The CDR3 loop is CASSGTRGGGYTF. CDR3 DNA sequence: TGTGCCAGCAGTGGCACCCGGGGTGGGGGCTACACCTTC.

The chain uses TRBV10-3 and TRBJ2-7, with 8 nucleotides matching TRBD2. CDR3 length: 16 residues. Germline V gene sequence: CDR1 ENHRY, CDR2 SYGVKD. The J segment lost 0 bases and the V segment lost 6 bases, leaving 10 bases of the junction unmatched. This CDR3 reads CAISRSIAGSSYEQYF. CDR3 coding DNA: TGTGCCATCAGCCGATCTATAGCGGGGTCCTCCTACGAGCAGTACTTC.